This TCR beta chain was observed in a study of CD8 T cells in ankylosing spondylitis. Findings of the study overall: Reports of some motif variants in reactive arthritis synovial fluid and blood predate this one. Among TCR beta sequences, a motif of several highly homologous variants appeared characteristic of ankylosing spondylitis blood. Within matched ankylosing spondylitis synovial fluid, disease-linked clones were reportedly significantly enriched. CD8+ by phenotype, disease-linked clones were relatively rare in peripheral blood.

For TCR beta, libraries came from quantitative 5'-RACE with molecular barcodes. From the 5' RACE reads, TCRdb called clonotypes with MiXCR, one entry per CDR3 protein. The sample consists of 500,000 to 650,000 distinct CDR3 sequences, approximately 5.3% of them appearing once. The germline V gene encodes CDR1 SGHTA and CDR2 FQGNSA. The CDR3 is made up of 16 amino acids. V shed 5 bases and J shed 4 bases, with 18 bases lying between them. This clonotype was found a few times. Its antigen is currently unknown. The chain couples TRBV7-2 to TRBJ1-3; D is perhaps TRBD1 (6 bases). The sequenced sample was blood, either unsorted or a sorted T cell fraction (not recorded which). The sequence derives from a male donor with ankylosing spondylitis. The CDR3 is CASSKQGTLKGNTIYF. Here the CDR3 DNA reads TGTGCCAGCAGCAAACAGGGAACGCTCAAAGGAAACACCATATATTTT.